The 28 T cell receptor beta chains presented below share a single source sample, sequenced in a study of cytomegalovirus exposure and HLA in healthy donors (dated by TCRdb to between 2016 and 2019). The library was obtained by the immunoSEQ multiplex PCR assay. Held by TCRdb, this immuneACCESS table contains in-frame sequences only and omits some clones. Under half of the omission traces to an unresolved V gene where checked; the cause of the rest is unknown. This sample is represented by roughly 300,000 clones; about 85% of them were singletons. The ten largest clones represent approximately 1.1% of the sample. Sequencing was performed on PBMCs. The receptors here all came from a woman younger than 45 in good health and CMV-seropositive.

On this clone itself: Other nucleotide sequences from this sample produce the same CDR3. The chain links TRBV29-1 to TRBJ2-7; D possibly matches TRBD1 or TRBD2 (5 bases each). The CDR3 consists of 13 residues. Trimming cost V 1 base and J 2 bases, with 9 bases left between them. From germline, CDR1 is SQVTM and CDR2 ANQGSEA. CDR3 DNA sequence: TGCAGCGTTGAAGGTTTGGGACCCTACGAGCAGTACTTC. It yields the protein CSVEGLGPYEQYF.

V and J are TRBV7-3 and TRBJ2-5; 8 bases map to TRBD2. From germline, CDR1 is SGHTA and CDR2 FQGTGA. This CDR3 is 15 amino acids long. The V gene end was trimmed by 5 bases and the J gene end by 4 bases; junction bases not matched to a gene: 9. The CDR3 sequence: CASSQGSGNRETQYF. Written as DNA, the CDR3 is TGTGCCAGCAGCCAAGGTAGCGGGAATCGAGAGACCCAGTACTTC.

The V and J genes are TRBV5-4 and TRBJ1-2; D is perhaps TRBD1 (6 bases). Germline V CDR1 and CDR2: SGHNT, YYREEE (reference sequence). Trimming shortened V by 4 bases and J by 3 bases, and 13 bases separated the two germline ends. This CDR3 is 14 amino acids long. The CDR3: CASSRRGGDYGYTF. The CDR3 nucleotides read TGTGCCAGCAGCAGGCGAGGGGGTGACTATGGCTACACCTTC.

As DNA, the CDR3 is TGTGCCAGCAGCTTCAGACAGGGGGGTAATTCACCCCTCCACTTT. Translated, it gives CASSFRQGGNSPLHF. The chain links TRBV7-2 to TRBJ1-6; TRBD1 matches at 9 bases. The CDR3 sequence is 15 residues long. V dropped 3 bases and J dropped 6; count of bases not matched to a gene: 3. The V gene's germline CDR1 is SGHTA and CDR2 FQGNSA. Full variable domain (remainder filled in from reference TRBV7-2 and TRBJ1-6): GAGVSQSPSNKVTEKGKDVELRCDPISGHTALYWYRQSLGQGLEFLIYFQGNSAPDKSGLPSDRFSAERTGGSVSTLTIQRTQQEDSAVYLCASSFRQGGNSPLHFGNGTRLTVT.

The chain combines TRBV7-9 with TRBJ2-1; 12 nucleotides agree with TRBD2. CDR1 SEHNR and CDR2 FQNEAQ come from the germline V gene (reference sequence). This CDR3 region has 14 residues. The V gene end was trimmed by 2 bases and the J gene end by 9 bases; junction bases not matched to a gene: 2. The CDR3 bases are TGTGCCAGCAGCTTAACGGGACTAGCGGGTGAGCAGTTCTTC. Translating gives CASSLTGLAGEQFF.

The rearrangement uses TRBV4-2 and TRBJ1-4; TRBD1 aligns across 8 bases. Germline values: CDR1 LGHNA, CDR2 YNFKEQ. The CDR3 consists of 15 residues. The V segment lost 3 bases and the J segment 7 bases; nucleotides outside the gene matches: 7. The CDR3 here is CASSHTTGESEKLFF. The CDR3 DNA is TGTGCCAGCAGCCATACGACAGGGGAGAGTGAAAAACTGTTTTTT.

This clone has a handful of counts. The rearrangement uses TRBV13 and TRBJ1-2, with 7 bases fitting TRBD1. This CDR3 spans 13 amino acids. The germline CDR1 and CDR2 sequences are PRHDT and FYEKMQ (reference sequence). With V trimmed by 5 bases and J by 2 bases, 2 bases remained unmatched. Here the CDR3 reads CASSRQGNYGYTF. The CDR3 DNA reads TGTGCCAGCAGCCGACAGGGCAACTATGGCTACACCTTC.

The sample holds a few counts of this clone. The J gene is TRBJ2-7, the V gene TRBV4-1, with D unresolved. CDR3 length equals 14 residues. Trimming shortened V by 0 bases and J by 5 bases, and 11 bases separated the two germline ends. The germline gives CDR1 MGHRA, CDR2 YSYEKL. CDR3 amino acids: CASSQEWGPDEQYF. In DNA, the CDR3 is TGCGCCAGCAGCCAAGAATGGGGTCCGGACGAGCAGTACTTC.

This sequence joins TRBV7-9 and TRBJ1-2; 7 nucleotides agree with TRBD1. Trimming removed 5 bases from V and 8 bases from J; junction bases left unmatched: 5. The length of the CDR3 is 12 residues. Germline V gives CDR1 SEHNR, CDR2 FQNEAQ (reference sequence). The CDR3 here is CASSMTGNGYTF. The CDR3 DNA is TGTGCCAGCAGCATGACAGGGAACGGCTACACCTTC.

The V gene is TRBV5-1, the J gene TRBJ2-7, with a possible D match to TRBD1 (5 bases). V lost 6 bases and J 3 bases, leaving 10 bases between the germline ends. Germline CDR1 and CDR2: SGHRS and YFSETQ. The CDR3 runs 12 residues. CDR3 protein: CASNSGFYEQYF. Here the CDR3 DNA reads TGCGCCAGCAATTCAGGGTTCTACGAGCAGTACTTC.

Here the CDR3 DNA reads TGTGCCAGCAGTTACCCAATGGATGGCGGGGAGCTGTTTTTT. Translated: CASSYPMDGGELFF. This chain connects TRBV6-6 to TRBJ2-2; unclear D gene. Germline V gives CDR1 MNHNY, CDR2 SVGAGI (reference sequence). Trimming pared 2 bases from V and 7 bases from J, leaving 11 bases between. The CDR3 is 14 residues long.

The V gene is TRBV27, the J gene TRBJ2-5; 10 positions agree with TRBD2. Germline V gene lookup returns CDR1 MNHEY and CDR2 SMNVEV (reference sequence). CDR3 length: 18 residues. Trimming cost V 7 bases and J 5 bases; bases outside gene matches: 19. The CDR3 DNA reads TGTGCCAGCACTCCCGGGTTTATCAGAAGCGGGAGGGTGGAGACCCAGTACTTC. It codes for CASTPGFIRSGRVETQYF.

This sequence joins TRBV30 and TRBJ2-2; TRBD1 agrees at 8 bases. The CDR3 extends over 12 amino acids. CDR1 and CDR2 from the germline V gene are GTSNPN and SVGIG (reference sequence). J was trimmed by 7 bases and V by 5 bases; bases with no gene match: 3. For the CDR3, the DNA is TGTGCCTGGCGACAGGGGAACGGGGAGCTGTTTTTT. Amino acids: CAWRQGNGELFF.

The chain uses TRBV29-1 and TRBJ1-2; TRBD1 matches at 10 bases. Germline CDR1 SQVTM, CDR2 ANQGSEA. V shed 0 bases and J 0 bases; nucleotides not matched to a gene: 1. The CDR3 spans 15 residues. Here the CDR3 reads CSVEEGTGANYGYTF. The CDR3 DNA is TGCAGCGTTGAAGAGGGGACAGGGGCTAACTATGGCTACACCTTC.

The chain links TRBV27 to TRBJ2-1, with 14 bases matching TRBD2. The CDR3 has 22 amino acids. V was pared by 3 bases and J by 0 bases, with 16 bases of the junction left unmatched. Germline lookup yields CDR1 MNHEY and CDR2 SMNVEV (reference sequence). The CDR3 region is CASSFYQRPGLAGASSYNEQFF. In DNA form, the CDR3 reads TGTGCCAGCAGTTTCTACCAAAGACCGGGACTAGCGGGAGCGAGCTCCTACAATGAGCAGTTCTTC.

The chain combines TRBV7-6 with TRBJ1-2, with D tentatively TRBD1 (6 bases). This CDR3 is built from 15 residues. CDR1 and CDR2 (germline): SGHVS, FNYEAQ. V was shortened by 5 bases and J by 7 bases, with 20 bases between the two germline ends. CDR3 sequence reads: CASSARGGGDRGYTF. Written as DNA, the CDR3 is TGTGCCAGCAGCGCTCGGGGGGGCGGGGATCGTGGCTACACCTTC.

The chain uses TRBV5-1 and TRBJ2-5; D possibly matches TRBD1 or TRBD2 (5 bases each). This CDR3 is built from 17 residues. The germline V gene encodes CDR1 SGHRS and CDR2 YFSETQ. Trimming removed 1 base from V and 2 bases from J, with 18 bases in between. CDR3 region: CASSLYGAGTTQETQYF. DNA of the CDR3: TGCGCCAGCAGCTTGTATGGGGCCGGGACGACTCAAGAGACCCAGTACTTC.

Here the CDR3 reads CASSEEQGYGYTF. The CDR3 DNA reads as TGTGCCAGCAGCGAGGAACAGGGGTATGGCTACACCTTC. This chain links TRBV7-8 with TRBJ1-2; 7 bases align to TRBD1. CDR1 is SGHVS, CDR2 FQNEAQ, per germline. The V segment lost 5 bases and the J segment 5 bases; nucleotides outside the gene matches: 5. The CDR3 runs to 13 residues.

This clone is a singleton in its sample. J is TRBJ2-1 and V is TRBV9; D may be TRBD2 (6 bases). V gave up 0 bases and J gave up 7 bases, with 14 bases separating them. This CDR3 is built from 15 residues. Per the germline V gene, CDR1 is SGDLS and CDR2 is YYNGEE. CDR3 nucleotide sequence: TGTGCCAGCAGCGTAGGTGGCGGGGCGACTAATGAGCAGTTCTTC. This sequence encodes CASSVGGGATNEQFF.

J is TRBJ2-2 and V is TRBV6-1; D may correspond to TRBD1 or TRBD2 (5 bases each). V dropped 4 bases and J dropped 4 bases, with 10 bases sitting between them. CDR1 and CDR2 from the germline V gene are MNHNS and SASEGT. CDR3 length: 14 residues. CDR3 DNA: TGTGCCAGCAGTGCCCTTGGGGGCACCGGGGAGCTGTTTTTT. Its translation is CASSALGGTGELFF.

This sequence joins TRBV9 and TRBJ2-1, with 10 bases aligning to TRBD1. This CDR3 is built from 16 residues. Germline CDR1 reads SGDLS; CDR2 reads YYNGEE. Trimming took 2 bases from V and 2 from J; bases not matched to a gene: 4. In nucleotides, the CDR3 is TGTGCCAGCAGCGTGGGGGGGACAGGGGCCTACAATGAGCAGTTCTTC. Translated, it gives CASSVGGTGAYNEQFF.

The V and J genes are TRBV5-1 and TRBJ1-1; tentative D call: TRBD1 (5 bases). CDR3 length equals 14 residues. Germline loops: CDR1 SGHRS, CDR2 YFSETQ. With 0 bases removed from V and 1 base from J, the gap between germline ends came to 7 bases. The CDR3 here is CASSLVQGNTEAFF. In nucleotides, the CDR3 is TGCGCCAGCAGCTTGGTGCAGGGGAACACTGAAGCTTTCTTT. Using reference TRBV5-1 and TRBJ1-1 for the parts outside the CDR3, the full variable domain is KAGVTQTPRYLIKTRGQQVTLSCSPISGHRSVSWYQQTPGQGLQFLFEYFSETQRNKGNFPGRFSGRQFSNSRSEMNVSTLELGDSALYLCASSLVQGNTEAFFGQGTRLTVV.

This clone was counted a single time. The genes are TRBV6-1 and TRBJ1-4; 7 bases align to TRBD1. This CDR3 contains 17 residues. Trimming cost V 4 bases and J 0 bases; bases outside gene matches: 8. The germline CDR1 and CDR2 sequences are MNHNS and SASEGT. The CDR3 region is CASSALTGWATNEKLFF. The DNA for the CDR3 is TGTGCCAGCAGTGCCTTGACAGGGTGGGCAACTAATGAAAAACTGTTTTTT.

The chain links TRBV27 to TRBJ2-3; D is perhaps TRBD1 or TRBD2 (5 bases each). With 8 bases removed from V and 2 bases from J, the gap between germline ends came to 14 bases. Germline V lookup: CDR1 MNHEY, CDR2 SMNVEV (reference sequence). The CDR3 is made up of 14 amino acids. CDR3 in DNA: TGTGCCAGCTCTCGTGGGGGACCCACAGATACGCAGTATTTT. Translated: CASSRGGPTDTQYF.

The rearrangement links TRBV4-1 to TRBJ2-2; D uncertain. CDR1 and CDR2 from the germline V gene are MGHRA and YSYEKL. This CDR3 spans 15 amino acids. The V end was cut by 1 base, the J end by 0 bases, with 6 bases between. The DNA of the CDR3 is TGCGCCAGCAGCCAAGGAGCAGCGAACACCGGGGAGCTGTTTTTT. It is translated as CASSQGAANTGELFF.

This clone was counted once. The chain links TRBV6-5 to TRBJ1-2; D remains ambiguous. V was cut by 0 bases and J by 5 bases, with 13 bases left in between. The CDR3 consists of 15 residues. The germline CDR1 and CDR2 sequences are MNHEY and SVGAGI. CDR3 region: CASSYSGSRGYGYTF. CDR3 in DNA: TGTGCCAGCAGTTACTCGGGGAGTCGAGGGTATGGCTACACCTTC.

This sequence joins TRBV4-3 and TRBJ2-7; the D is unclear. The CDR3 loop spans 15 amino acids. The germline V gene encodes CDR1 LGHNA and CDR2 YSLEER. The ends were cut back, 4 bases at V and 1 base at J, with 14 bases in the middle. CDR3 sequence: CASSLTPDGSYEQYF. The CDR3 nucleotides are TGCGCCAGCAGCCTTACGCCGGACGGGTCCTACGAGCAGTACTTC.

The V call is TRBV6-1, the J call TRBJ2-7; D ambiguous. From germline, CDR1 is MNHNS and CDR2 SASEGT. Trimming took off 2 bases at V and 3 bases at J, with 8 bases between the two ends. The CDR3 is made up of 13 amino acids. This CDR3 reads CASSERPFYEQYF. The CDR3 DNA reads as TGTGCCAGCAGTGAACGACCCTTCTACGAGCAGTACTTC.